The entry below describes one TCR beta chain. Its matching antigen is unknown. This entry comes from a study of CD4 T cells in relation to SARS-CoV-2 and coronaviruses. Study overall: TCR beta CDR3s were sequenced after roughly 10-day antigen culture of PBMCs. The negative reference was HIV-1 Nef peptide pool or peptide-free culture.

TCRdb keeps only in-frame clones here, not all; method: immunoSEQ multiplex PCR. The repertoire holds about 20,000 clones, more than 70% seen once, with 19% in the top ten. The unexposed donors gave CD4+ T cells in about 2010-2018, prior to COVID-19. After ten to eleven days of culture, CD4+ T cells were isolated. PBMCs were plated at two million per well in IL-2-containing medium. General study points: Samples before the pandemic and after infection were not matched within any donor.

Germline lookup yields CDR1 DFQATT and CDR2 SNEGSKA (reference sequence). The CDR3 is 17 amino acids. V shed 3 bases and J 1 base; nucleotides not matched to a gene: 10. The source material was CD4+ T cells from PBMCs, cultured in vitro. This sequence was found in a human donor in good health. The V gene is TRBV20-1, the J gene TRBJ2-5, with 11 bases aligning to TRBD2. CDR3 loop: CSASGGGSGRAQETQYF. The CDR3 region has the DNA TGCAGTGCTAGTGGGGGGGGTAGCGGGAGGGCCCAAGAGACCCAGTACTTC.